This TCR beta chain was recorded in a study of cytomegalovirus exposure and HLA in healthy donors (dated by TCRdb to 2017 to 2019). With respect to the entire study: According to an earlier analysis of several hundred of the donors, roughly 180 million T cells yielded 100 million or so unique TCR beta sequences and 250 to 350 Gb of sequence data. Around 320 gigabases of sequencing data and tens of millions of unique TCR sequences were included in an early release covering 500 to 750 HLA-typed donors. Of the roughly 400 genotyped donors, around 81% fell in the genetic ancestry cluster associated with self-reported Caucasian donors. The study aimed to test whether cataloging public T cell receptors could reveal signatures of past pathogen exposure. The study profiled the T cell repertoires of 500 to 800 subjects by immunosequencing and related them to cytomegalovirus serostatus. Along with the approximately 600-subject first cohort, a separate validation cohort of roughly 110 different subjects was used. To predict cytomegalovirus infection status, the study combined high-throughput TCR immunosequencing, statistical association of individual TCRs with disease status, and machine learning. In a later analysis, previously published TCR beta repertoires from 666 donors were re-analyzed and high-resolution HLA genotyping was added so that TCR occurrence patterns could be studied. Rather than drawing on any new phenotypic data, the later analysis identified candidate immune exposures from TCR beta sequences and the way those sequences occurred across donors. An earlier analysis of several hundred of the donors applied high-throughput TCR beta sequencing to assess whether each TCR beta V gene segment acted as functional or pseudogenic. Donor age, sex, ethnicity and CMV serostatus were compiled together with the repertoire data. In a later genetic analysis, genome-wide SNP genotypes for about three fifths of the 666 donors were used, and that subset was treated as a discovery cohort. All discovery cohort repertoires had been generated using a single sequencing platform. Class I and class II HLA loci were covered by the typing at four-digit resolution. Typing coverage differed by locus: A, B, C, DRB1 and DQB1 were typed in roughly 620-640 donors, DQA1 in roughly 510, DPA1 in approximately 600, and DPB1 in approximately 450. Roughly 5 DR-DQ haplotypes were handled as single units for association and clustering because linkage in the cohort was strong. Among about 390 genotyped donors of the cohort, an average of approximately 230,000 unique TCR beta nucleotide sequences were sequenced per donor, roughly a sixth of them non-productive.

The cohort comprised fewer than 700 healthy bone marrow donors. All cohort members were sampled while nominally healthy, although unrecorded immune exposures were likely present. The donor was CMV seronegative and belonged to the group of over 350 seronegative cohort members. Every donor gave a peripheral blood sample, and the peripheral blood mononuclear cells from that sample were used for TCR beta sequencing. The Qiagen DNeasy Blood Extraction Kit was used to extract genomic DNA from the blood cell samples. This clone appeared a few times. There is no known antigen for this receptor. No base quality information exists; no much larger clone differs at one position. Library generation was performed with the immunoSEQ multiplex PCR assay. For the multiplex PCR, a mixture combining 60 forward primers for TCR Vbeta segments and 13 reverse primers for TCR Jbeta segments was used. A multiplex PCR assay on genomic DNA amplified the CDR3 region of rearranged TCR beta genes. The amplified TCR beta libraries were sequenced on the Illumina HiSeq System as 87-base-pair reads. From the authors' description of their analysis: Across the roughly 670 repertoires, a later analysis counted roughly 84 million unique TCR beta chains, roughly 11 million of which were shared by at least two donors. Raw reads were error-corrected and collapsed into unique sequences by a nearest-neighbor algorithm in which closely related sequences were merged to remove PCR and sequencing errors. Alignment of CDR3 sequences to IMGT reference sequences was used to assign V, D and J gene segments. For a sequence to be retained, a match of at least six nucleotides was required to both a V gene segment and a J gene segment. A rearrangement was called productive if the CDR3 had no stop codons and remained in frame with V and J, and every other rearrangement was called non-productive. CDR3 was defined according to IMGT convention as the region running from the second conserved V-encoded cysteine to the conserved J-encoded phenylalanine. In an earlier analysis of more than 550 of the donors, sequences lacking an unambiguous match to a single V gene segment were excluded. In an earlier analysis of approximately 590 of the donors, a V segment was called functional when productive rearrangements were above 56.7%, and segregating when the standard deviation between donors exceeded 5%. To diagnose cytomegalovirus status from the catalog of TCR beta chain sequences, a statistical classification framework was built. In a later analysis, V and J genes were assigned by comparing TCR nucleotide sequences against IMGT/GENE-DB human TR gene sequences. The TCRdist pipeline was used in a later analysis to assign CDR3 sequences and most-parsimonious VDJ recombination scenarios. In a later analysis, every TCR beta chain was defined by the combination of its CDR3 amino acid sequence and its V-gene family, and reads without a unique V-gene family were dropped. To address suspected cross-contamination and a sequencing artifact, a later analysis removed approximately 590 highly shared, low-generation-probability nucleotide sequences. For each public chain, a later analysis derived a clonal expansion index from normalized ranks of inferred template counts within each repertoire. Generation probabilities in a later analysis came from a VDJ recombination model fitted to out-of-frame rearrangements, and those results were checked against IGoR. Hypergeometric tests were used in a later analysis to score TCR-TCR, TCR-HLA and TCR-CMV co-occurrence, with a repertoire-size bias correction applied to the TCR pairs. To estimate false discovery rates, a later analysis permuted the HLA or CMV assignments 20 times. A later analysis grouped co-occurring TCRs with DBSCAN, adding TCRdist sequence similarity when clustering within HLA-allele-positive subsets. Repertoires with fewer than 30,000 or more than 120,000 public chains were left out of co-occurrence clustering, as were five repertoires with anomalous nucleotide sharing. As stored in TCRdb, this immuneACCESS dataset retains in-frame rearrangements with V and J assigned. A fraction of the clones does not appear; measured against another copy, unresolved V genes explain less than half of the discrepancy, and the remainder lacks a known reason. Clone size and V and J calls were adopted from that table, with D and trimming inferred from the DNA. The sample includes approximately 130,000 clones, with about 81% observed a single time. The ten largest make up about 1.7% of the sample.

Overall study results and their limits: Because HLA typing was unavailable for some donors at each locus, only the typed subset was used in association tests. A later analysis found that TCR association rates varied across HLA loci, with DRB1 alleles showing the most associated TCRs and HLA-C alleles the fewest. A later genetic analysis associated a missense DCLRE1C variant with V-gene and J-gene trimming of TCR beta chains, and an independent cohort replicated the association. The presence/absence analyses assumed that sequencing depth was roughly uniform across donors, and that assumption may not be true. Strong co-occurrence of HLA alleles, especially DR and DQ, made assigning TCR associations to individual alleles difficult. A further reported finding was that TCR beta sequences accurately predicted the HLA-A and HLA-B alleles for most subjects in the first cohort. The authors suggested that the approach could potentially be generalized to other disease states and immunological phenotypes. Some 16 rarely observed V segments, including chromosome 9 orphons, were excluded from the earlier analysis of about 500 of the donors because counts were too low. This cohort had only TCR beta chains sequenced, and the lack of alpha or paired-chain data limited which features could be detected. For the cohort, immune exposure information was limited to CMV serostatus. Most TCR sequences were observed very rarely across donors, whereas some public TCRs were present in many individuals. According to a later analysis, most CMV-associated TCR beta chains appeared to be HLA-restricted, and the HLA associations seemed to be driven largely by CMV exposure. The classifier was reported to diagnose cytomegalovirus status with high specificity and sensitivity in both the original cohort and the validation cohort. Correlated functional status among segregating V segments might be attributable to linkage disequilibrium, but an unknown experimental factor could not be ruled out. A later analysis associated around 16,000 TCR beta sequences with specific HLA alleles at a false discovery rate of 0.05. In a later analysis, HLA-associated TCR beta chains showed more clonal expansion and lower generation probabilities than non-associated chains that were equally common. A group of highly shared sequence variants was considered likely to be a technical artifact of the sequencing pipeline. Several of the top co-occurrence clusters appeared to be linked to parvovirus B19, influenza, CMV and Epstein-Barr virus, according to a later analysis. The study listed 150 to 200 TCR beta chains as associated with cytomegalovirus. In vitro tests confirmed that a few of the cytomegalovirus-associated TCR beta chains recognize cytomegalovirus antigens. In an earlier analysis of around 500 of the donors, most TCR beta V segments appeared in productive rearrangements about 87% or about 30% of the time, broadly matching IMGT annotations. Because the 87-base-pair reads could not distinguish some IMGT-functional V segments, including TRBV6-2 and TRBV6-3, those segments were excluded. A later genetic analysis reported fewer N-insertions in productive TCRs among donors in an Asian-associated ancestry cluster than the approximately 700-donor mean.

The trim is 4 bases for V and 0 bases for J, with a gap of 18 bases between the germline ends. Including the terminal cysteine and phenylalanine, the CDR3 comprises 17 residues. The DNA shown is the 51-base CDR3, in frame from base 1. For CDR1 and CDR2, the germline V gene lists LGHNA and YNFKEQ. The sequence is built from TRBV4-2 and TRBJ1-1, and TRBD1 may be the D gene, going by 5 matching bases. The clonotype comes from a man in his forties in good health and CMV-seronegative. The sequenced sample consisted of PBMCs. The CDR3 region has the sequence CASSPKRATAMNTEAFF. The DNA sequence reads TGTGCCAGCAGCCCGAAAAGAGCGACAGCTATGAACACTGAAGCTTTCTTT.